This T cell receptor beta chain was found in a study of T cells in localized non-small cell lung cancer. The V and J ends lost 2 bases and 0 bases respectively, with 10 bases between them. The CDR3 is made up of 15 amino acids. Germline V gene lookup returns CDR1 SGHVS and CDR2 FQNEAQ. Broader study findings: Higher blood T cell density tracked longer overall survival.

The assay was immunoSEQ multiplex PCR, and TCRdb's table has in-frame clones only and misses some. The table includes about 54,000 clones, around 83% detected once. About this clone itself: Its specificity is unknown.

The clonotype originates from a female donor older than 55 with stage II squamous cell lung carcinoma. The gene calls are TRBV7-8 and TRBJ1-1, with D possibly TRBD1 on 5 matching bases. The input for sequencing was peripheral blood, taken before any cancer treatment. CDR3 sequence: CASSLSAGMNTEAFF. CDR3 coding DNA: TGTGCCAGCAGCTTATCGGCAGGGATGAACACTGAAGCTTTCTTT.